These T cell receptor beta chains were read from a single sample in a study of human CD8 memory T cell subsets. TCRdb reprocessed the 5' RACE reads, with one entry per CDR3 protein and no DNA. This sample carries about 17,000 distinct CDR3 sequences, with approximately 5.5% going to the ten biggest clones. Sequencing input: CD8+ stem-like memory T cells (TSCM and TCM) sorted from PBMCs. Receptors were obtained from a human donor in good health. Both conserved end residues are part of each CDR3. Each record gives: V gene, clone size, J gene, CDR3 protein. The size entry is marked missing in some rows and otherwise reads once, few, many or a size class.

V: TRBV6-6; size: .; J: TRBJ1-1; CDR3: CASSKTSWENTEAFF
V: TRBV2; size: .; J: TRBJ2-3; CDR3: CASMLAGGPTDTQYF
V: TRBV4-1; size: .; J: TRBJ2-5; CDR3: CASSQVGLLGEETQYF
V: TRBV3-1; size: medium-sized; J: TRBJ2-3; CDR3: CASSQIAAGAGDTQYF
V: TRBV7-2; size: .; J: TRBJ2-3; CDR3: CASSRWDGDTQYF
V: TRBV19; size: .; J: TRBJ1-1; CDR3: CASRTLQENTEAFF
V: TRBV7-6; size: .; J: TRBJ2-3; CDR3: CASSLAGNTQYF
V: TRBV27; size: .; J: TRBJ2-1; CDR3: CASSFGGLEQFF
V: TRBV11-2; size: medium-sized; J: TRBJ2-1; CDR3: CASSLEVYNEQFF
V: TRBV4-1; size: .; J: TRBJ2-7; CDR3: CASSPIGTGEEPYF
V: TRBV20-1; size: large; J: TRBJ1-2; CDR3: CSARDEASWGYTF
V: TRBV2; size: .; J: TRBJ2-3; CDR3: CASSEEGTGFFPDTQYF
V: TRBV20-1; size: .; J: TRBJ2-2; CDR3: CSAREDGSNTGELFF
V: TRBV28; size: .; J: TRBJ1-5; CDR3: CASSLVQGRYSNQPQHF
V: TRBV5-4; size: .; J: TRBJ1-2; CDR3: CASSPGHGTGYGYTF
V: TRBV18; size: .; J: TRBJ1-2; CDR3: CASSPLRGQGADGYTF
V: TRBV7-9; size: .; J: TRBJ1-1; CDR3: CASRGDREAFF
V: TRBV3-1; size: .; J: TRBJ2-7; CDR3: CASSQGQDSHYEQYF
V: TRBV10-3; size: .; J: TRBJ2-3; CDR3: CAISDQLAGGSDTQYF
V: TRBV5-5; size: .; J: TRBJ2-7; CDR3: CASSLDLAKEQYF
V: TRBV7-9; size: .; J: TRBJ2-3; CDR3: CASSLARVDTQYF
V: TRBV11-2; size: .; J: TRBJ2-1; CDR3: CASKRGGNEQFF
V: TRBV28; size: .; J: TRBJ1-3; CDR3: CASSLGTVRSGNTIYF
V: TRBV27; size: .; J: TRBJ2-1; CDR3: CASSLSSYNEQFF